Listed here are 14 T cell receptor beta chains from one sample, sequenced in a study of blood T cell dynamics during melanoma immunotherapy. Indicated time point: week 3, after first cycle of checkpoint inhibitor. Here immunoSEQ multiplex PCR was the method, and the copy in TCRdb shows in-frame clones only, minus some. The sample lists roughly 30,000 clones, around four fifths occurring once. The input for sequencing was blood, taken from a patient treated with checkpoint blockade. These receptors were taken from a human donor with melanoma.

The CDR3 nucleotides read TGTGCCAGCAGCTCCCCTCAATTCTCCGATGGCACTGAAGCTTTCTTT. Translating gives CASSSPQFSDGTEAFF. The chain recombines TRBV7-2 with TRBJ1-1; D remains unclear. The V gene's germline CDR1 is SGHTA and CDR2 FQGNSA. The CDR3 has 16 amino acids. V lost 4 bases, J lost 4 bases, and 19 bases lay in between.

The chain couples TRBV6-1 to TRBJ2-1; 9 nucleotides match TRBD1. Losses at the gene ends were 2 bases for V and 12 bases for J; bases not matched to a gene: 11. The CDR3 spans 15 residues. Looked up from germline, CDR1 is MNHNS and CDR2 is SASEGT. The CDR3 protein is CASSEYSATGGRQFF. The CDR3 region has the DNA TGTGCCAGCAGTGAATATTCGGCTACAGGGGGCCGGCAGTTCTTC.

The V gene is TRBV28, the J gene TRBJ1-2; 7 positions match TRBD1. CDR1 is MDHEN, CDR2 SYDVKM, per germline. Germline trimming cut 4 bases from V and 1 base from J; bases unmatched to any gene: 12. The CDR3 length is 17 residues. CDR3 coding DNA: TGTGCCAGCAGTTCCCCAAGGGGGCAGGCGATTAACTATGGCTACACCTTC. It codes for CASSSPRGQAINYGYTF.

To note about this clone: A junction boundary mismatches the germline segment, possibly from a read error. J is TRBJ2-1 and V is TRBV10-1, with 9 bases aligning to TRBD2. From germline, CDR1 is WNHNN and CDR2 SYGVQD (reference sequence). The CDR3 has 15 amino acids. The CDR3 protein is CASRDTGTSLNGQFF. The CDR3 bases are TGCGCCAGCAGAGATACCGGGACTAGCCTAAATGGGCAGTTCTTC.

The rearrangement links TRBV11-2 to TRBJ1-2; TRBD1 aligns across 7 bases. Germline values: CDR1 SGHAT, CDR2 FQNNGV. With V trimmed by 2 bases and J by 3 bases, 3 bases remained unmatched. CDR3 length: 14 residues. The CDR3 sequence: CASSLQGGYYGYTF. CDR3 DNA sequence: TGTGCCAGCAGCTTACAGGGGGGTTACTATGGCTACACCTTC.

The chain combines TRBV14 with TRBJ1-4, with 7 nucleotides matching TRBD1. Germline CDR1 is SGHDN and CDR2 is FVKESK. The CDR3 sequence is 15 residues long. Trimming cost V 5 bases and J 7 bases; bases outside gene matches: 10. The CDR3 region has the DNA TGTGCCAGCAGCTTCACAGGGGCCCGAGGTGAAAAACTGTTTTTT. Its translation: CASSFTGARGEKLFF.

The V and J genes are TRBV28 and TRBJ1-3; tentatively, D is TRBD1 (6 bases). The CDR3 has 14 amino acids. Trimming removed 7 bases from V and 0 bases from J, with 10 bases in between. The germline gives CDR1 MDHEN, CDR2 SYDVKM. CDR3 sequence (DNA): TGTGCCAGCACTAAGGACAGCTCTGGAAACACCATATATTTT. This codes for CASTKDSSGNTIYF.

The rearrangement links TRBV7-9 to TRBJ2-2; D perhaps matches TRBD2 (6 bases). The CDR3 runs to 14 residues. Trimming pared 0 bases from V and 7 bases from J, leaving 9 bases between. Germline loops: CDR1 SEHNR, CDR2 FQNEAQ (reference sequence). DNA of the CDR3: TGTGCCAGCAGCTTAGCGGTTAGCGGCGGGGAGCTGTTTTTT. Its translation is CASSLAVSGGELFF.

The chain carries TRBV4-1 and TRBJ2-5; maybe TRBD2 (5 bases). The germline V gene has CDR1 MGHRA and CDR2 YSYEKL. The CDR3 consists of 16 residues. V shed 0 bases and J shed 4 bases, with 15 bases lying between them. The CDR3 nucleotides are TGCGCCAGCAGCCAAGAACGTATGGGAGCGAGAGAGACCCAGTACTTC. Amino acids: CASSQERMGARETQYF.

This CDR3 is CASSERLAGGRETQYF. The CDR3 DNA reads as TGTGCCAGCAGTGAAAGACTAGCGGGAGGGCGAGAGACCCAGTACTTC. The chain links TRBV6-1 to TRBJ2-5; TRBD2 matches 14 bases. This CDR3 region has 16 residues. CDR1 and CDR2 (germline): MNHNS, SASEGT. V gave up 2 bases and J gave up 4 bases; unmatched junction bases: 3.

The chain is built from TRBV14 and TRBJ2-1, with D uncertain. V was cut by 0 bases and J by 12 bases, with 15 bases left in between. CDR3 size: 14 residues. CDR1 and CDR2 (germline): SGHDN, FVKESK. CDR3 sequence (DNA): TGTGCCAGCAGCCAAGATAGGCTACCCCAAGGGCAGTTCTTC. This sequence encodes CASSQDRLPQGQFF.

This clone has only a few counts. The CDR3 DNA is TGTGCCAGTAGTGGGGGTGGCAATCAGCCCCAGCATTTT. It yields the protein CASSGGGNQPQHF. The chain employs TRBV19 and TRBJ1-5, with D possibly being TRBD1 (5 bases). The germline V gene has CDR1 LNHDA and CDR2 SQIVND (reference sequence). V lost 5 bases and J lost 2, with 7 bases in between. The length of the CDR3 is 13 residues.

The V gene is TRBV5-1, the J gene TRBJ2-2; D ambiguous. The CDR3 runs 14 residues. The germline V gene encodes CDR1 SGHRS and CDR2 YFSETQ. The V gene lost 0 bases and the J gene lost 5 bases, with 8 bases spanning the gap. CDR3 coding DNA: TGCGCCAGCAGCTTGGGGGAAAGGACCGGGGAGCTGTTTTTT. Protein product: CASSLGERTGELFF.

The CDR3 here is CASSETSGRTDTQYF. The CDR3 nucleotides read TGTGCCAGCAGTGAGACTAGCGGGAGAACAGATACGCAGTATTTT. V and J are TRBV6-4 and TRBJ2-3, with TRBD2 matching 12 bases. The trim removed 3 bases at V and 3 bases at J, leaving 1 base unmatched. Germline CDR1 reads MRHNA; CDR2 reads SNTAGT. The CDR3 loop spans 15 amino acids.